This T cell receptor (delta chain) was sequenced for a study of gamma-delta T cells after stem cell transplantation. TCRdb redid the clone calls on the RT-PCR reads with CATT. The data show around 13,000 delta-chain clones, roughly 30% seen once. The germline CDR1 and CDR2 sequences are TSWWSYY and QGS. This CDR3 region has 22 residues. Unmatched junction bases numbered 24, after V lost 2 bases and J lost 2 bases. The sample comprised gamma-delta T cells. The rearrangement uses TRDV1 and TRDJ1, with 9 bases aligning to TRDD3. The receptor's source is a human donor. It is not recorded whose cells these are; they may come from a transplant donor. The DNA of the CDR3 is TGTGCTCTTGGGGAAGTTGTAAGACCCCCCCCCGGGACTGGGGGACAGACCGATAAACTCATCTTT. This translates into CALGEVVRPPPGTGGQTDKLIF.